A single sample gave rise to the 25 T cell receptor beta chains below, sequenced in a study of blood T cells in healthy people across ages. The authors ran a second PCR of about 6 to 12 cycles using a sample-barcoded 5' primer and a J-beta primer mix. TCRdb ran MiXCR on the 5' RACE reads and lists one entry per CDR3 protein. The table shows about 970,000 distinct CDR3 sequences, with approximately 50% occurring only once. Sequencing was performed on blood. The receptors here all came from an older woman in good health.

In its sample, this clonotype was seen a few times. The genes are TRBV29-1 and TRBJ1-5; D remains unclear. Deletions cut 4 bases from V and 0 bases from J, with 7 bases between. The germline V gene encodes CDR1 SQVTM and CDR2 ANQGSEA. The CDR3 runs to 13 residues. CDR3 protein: CSVAEDSNQPQHF. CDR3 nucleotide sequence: TGCAGCGTTGCCGAGGATAGCAATCAGCCCCAGCATTTT.

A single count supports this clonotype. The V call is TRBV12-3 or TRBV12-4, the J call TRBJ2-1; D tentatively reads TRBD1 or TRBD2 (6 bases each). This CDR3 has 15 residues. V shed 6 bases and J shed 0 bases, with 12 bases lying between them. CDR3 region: CASRQGGNSYNEQFF. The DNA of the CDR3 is TGTGCCAGCAGACAGGGAGGTAACTCCTACAATGAGCAGTTCTTC.

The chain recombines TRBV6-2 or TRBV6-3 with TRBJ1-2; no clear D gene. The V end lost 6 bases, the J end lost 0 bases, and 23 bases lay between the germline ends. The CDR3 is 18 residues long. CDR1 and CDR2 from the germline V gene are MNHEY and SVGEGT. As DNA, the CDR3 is TGTGCCAGCAGGCTAAGTAGCTCGGCAGGAGCAACTAACTATGGCTACACCTTC. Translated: CASRLSSSAGATNYGYTF.

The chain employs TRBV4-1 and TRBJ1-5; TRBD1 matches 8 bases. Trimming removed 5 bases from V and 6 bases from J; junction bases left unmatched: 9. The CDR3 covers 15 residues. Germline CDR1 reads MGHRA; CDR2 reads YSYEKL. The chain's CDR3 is CASSSHQGASQPQHF. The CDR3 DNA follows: TGCGCCAGCAGCTCCCACCAGGGGGCTTCTCAGCCCCAGCATTTT.

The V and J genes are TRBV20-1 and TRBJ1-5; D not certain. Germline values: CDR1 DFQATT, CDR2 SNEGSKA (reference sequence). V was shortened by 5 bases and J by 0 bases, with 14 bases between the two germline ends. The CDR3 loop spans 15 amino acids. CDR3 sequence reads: CSASLSAYSNQPQHF. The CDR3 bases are TGCAGTGCTTCCTTATCTGCATATAGCAATCAGCCCCAGCATTTT.

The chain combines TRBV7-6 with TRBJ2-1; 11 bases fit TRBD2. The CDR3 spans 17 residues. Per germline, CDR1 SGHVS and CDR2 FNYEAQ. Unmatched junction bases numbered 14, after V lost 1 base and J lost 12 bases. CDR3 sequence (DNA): TGTGCCAGCAGCTTAGGAGTAGCGGGAGGGCCGGGCAAAGGGCAGTTCTTC. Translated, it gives CASSLGVAGGPGKGQFF.

CDR3 in DNA: TGTGCCAGCAGCTTAGGAAAGCACCACAATGAGCAGTTCTTC. Protein sequence: CASSLGKHHNEQFF. V usage is TRBV7-2 and J usage is TRBJ2-1; D uncertain. V gave up 1 base and J gave up 5 bases, with 9 bases separating them. CDR3 size: 14 residues. Per germline, CDR1 SGHTA and CDR2 FQGNSA. Combining the CDR3 with reference TRBV7-2 and TRBJ2-1 gives the whole variable domain GAGVSQSPSNKVTEKGKDVELRCDPISGHTALYWYRQSLGQGLEFLIYFQGNSAPDKSGLPSDRFSAERTGGSVSTLTIQRTQQEDSAVYLCASSLGKHHNEQFFGPGTRLTVL.

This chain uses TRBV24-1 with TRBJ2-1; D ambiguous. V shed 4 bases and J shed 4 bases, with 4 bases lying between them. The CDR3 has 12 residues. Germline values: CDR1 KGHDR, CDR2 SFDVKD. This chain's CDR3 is CATSDRYNEQFF. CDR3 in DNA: TGTGCCACCAGTGACAGATACAATGAGCAGTTCTTC.

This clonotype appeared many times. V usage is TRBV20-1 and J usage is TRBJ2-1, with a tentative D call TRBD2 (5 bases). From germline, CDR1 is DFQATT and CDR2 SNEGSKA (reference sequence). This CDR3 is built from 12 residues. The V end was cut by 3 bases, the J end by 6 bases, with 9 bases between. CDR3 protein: CSASEGRNEQFF. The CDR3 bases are TGCAGTGCTAGTGAGGGCCGCAATGAGCAGTTCTTC.

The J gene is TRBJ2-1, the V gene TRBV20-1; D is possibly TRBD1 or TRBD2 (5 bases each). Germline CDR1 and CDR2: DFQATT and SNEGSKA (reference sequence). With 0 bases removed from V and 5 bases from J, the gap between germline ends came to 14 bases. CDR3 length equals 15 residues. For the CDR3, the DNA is TGCAGTGCTAGAGATGACGGGACCAGCGACAATGAGCAGTTCTTC. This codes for CSARDDGTSDNEQFF.

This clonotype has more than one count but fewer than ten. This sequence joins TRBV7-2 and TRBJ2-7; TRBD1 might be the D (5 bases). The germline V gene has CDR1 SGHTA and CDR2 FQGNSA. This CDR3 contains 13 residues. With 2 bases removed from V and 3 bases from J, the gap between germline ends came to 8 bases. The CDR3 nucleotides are TGTGCCAGCAGCTTACACAGGTTCTACGAGCAGTACTTC. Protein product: CASSLHRFYEQYF.

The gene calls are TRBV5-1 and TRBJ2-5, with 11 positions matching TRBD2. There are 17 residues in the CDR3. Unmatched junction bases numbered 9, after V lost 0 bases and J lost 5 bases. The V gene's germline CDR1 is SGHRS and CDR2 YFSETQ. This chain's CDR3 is CASSLGPSGRSSETQYF. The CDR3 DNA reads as TGCGCCAGCAGCTTGGGTCCTAGCGGGAGGAGCAGTGAGACCCAGTACTTC.

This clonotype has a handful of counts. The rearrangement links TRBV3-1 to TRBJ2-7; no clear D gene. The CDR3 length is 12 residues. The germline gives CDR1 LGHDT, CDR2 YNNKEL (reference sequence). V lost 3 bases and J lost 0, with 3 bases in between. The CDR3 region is CASSHTSYEQYF. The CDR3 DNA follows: TGTGCCAGCAGCCATACCTCCTACGAGCAGTACTTC.

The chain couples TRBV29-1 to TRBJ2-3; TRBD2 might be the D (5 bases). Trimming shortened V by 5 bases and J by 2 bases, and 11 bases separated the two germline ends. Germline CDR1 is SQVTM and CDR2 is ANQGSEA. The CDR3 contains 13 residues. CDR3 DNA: TGCAGCGTTTTAAGGGAGCCCACAGATACGCAGTATTTT. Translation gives CSVLREPTDTQYF.

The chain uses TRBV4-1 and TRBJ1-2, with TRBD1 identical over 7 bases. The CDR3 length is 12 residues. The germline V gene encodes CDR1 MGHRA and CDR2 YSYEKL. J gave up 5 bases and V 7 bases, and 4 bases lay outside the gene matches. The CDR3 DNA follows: TGCGCCAGCAAACAGGGGCTTTATGGCTACACCTTC. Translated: CASKQGLYGYTF.

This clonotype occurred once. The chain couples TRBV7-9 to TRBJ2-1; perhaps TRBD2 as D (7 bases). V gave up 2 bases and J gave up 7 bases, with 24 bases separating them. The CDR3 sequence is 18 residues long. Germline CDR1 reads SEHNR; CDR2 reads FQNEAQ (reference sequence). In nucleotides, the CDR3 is TGTGCCAGCAGCTTATGGCGAGGGGGGGGACGAGCTCTGAATGAGCAGTTCTTC. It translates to CASSLWRGGGRALNEQFF.

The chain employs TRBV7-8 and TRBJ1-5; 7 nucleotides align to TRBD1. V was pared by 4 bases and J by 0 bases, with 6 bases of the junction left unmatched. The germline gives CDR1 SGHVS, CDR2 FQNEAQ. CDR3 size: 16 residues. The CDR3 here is CASSSQGGYSNQPQHF. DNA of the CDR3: TGTGCCAGCAGCTCCCAGGGGGGTTATAGCAATCAGCCCCAGCATTTT.

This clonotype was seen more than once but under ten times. The CDR3 region has the DNA TGTGCCAGCAGTTACTCGCGACAGGGGTACAATGAGCAGTTCTTC. Translation gives CASSYSRQGYNEQFF. The chain carries TRBV6-2 or TRBV6-3 and TRBJ2-1, with 8 bases fitting TRBD1. J gave up 4 bases and V 0 bases, and 2 bases lay outside the gene matches. Germline values: CDR1 MNHEY, CDR2 SVGEGT. This CDR3 is built from 15 residues.

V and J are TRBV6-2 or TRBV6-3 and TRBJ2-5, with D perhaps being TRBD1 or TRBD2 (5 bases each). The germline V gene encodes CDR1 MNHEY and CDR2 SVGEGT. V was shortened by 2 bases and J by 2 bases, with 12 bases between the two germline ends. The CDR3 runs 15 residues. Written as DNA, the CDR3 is TGTGCCAGCAGTTACCCCGAGGGGTTTCAAGAGACCCAGTACTTC. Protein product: CASSYPEGFQETQYF.

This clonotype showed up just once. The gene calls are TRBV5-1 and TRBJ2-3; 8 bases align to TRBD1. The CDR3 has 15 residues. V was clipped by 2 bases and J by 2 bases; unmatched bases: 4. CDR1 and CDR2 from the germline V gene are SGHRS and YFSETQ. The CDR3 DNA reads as TGCGCCAGCAGCTTACAGGGGGGTTACACAGATACGCAGTATTTT. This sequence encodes CASSLQGGYTDTQYF.

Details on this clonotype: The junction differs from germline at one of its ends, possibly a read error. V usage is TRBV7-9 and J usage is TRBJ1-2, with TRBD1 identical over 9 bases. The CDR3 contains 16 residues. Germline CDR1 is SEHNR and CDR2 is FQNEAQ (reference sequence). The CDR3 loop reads CASSVALGTGLSGYTF. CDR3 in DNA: TGTGCCAGCAGCGTAGCTTTAGGGACAGGGCTATCCGGCTACACCTTC.

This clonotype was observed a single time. The CDR3 here is CSAATGDGNTIYF. CDR3 DNA sequence: TGCAGTGCAGCTACAGGAGATGGAAACACCATATATTTT. The V gene is TRBV20-1, the J gene TRBJ1-3; maybe TRBD1 (5 bases). Trimming took 6 bases from V and 3 from J, leaving 12 bases between them. The CDR3 length is 13 residues. The germline CDR1 and CDR2 sequences are DFQATT and SNEGSKA (reference sequence).

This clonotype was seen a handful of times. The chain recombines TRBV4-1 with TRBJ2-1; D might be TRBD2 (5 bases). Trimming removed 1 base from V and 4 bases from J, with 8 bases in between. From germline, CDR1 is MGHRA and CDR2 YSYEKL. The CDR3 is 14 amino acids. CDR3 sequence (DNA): TGCGCCAGCAGCCAAGTTAGCGCTTACAATGAGCAGTTCTTC. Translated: CASSQVSAYNEQFF.

The CDR3 is CAWSVNLGPYNEQYF. CDR3 coding DNA: TGTGCCTGGAGTGTTAATCTTGGGCCCTACAATGAGCAGTACTTC. This sequence joins TRBV30 and TRBJ2-7; D is undetermined. This CDR3 comprises 15 residues. Germline V gives CDR1 GTSNPN, CDR2 SVGIG (reference sequence). V was cut by 0 bases and J by 7 bases, with 19 bases left in between.

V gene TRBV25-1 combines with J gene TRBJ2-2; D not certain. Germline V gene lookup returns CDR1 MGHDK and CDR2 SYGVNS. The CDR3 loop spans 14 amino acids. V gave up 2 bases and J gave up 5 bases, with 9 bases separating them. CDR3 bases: TGTGCCAGCAGTGAACGTGTTGGGACCGGGGAGCTGTTTTTT. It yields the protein CASSERVGTGELFF.